These 18 T cell receptor beta chains originate from one sample sequenced in a study of T cell responses to AZD1222 COVID-19 vaccine. Clones were sequenced by immunoSEQ multiplex PCR, and TCRdb holds only the in-frame ones, with some missing. The table lists approximately 60,000 clones, approximately 84% of them singletons, with over 15% in the top ten. Sequenced material: peripheral blood, taken on day 0 of AZD1222 vaccination. These receptors were obtained from an adult in good health.

The rearrangement uses TRBV30 and TRBJ1-2; TRBD1 matches at 8 bases. Germline V CDR1 and CDR2: GTSNPN, SVGIG (reference sequence). This CDR3 contains 12 residues. With 1 base clipped from V and 8 bases from J, the junction kept 3 bases outside the gene matches. As DNA, the CDR3 is TGTGCCTGGAGTGCAGACAGGGGCGGCTACACCTTC. Its translation: CAWSADRGGYTF.

The rearrangement joins TRBV4-1 to TRBJ1-2; 7 positions match TRBD1. The CDR3 is 15 amino acids. V dropped 0 bases and J dropped 5; count of bases not matched to a gene: 6. Germline CDR1 is MGHRA and CDR2 is YSYEKL. The CDR3: CASSQETGLGYGYTF. In DNA form, the CDR3 reads TGCGCCAGCAGCCAAGAGACAGGGCTAGGGTATGGCTACACCTTC.

The V gene is TRBV4-3, the J gene TRBJ2-1; 7 bases are shared with TRBD1. The V gene end was trimmed by 3 bases and the J gene end by 4 bases; junction bases not matched to a gene: 9. Germline V gene sequence: CDR1 LGHNA, CDR2 YSLEER. CDR3 length: 16 residues. The CDR3 DNA sequence: TGCGCCAGCAGCCATACAGGGGTGCGGTCATACAATGAGCAGTTCTTC. Protein sequence: CASSHTGVRSYNEQFF.

The rearrangement links TRBV2 to TRBJ2-1; 7 positions agree with TRBD2. The CDR3 spans 15 residues. Looked up from germline, CDR1 is SNHLY and CDR2 is FYNNEI. Trimming cost V 1 base and J 7 bases; bases outside gene matches: 7. The CDR3 loop is CASSEGTSVGNEQFF. Here the CDR3 DNA reads TGTGCCAGCAGTGAAGGAACTAGCGTAGGAAATGAGCAGTTCTTC.

The V and J genes are TRBV10-1 and TRBJ2-5; D is possibly TRBD2 (8 bases). The germline V gene has CDR1 WNHNN and CDR2 SYGVQD (reference sequence). This CDR3 contains 15 residues. V shed 2 bases and J shed 4 bases, with 14 bases lying between them. The CDR3 is CASSERGLAGETQYF. The CDR3 DNA reads as TGCGCCAGCAGTGAGAGGGGGCTAGCGGGAGAGACCCAGTACTTC.

V and J are TRBV5-5 and TRBJ1-1, with D unclear. CDR1 SGHKS and CDR2 YYEKEE come from the germline V gene (reference sequence). The CDR3 totals 16 residues. Trimming removed 2 bases from V and 0 bases from J, with 14 bases in between. Here the CDR3 DNA reads TGTGCCAGCAGCTTCAATTGGGGAAACATGAACACTGAAGCTTTCTTT. This sequence encodes CASSFNWGNMNTEAFF.

This chain joins TRBV5-1 and TRBJ1-1; no clear D. This CDR3 contains 12 residues. CDR1 and CDR2 from the germline V gene are SGHRS and YFSETQ. V was pared by 5 bases and J by 10 bases, with 15 bases between. The CDR3, as DNA: TGCGCCAGCAGGGCTGGGAAGAGTTCAGCTTTCTTT. Protein product: CASRAGKSSAFF.

The chain couples TRBV14 to TRBJ2-6; D possibly matches TRBD1 or TRBD2 (5 bases each). The CDR3 is 19 amino acids. Germline V CDR1 and CDR2: SGHDN, FVKESK. With 0 bases removed from V and 0 bases from J, the gap between germline ends came to 15 bases. CDR3 bases: TGTGCCAGCAGCCAAGACATACGGGGCCAAGACTCTGGGGCCAACGTCCTGACTTTC. Residues: CASSQDIRGQDSGANVLTF.

V gene TRBV3-1 (or the pseudogene TRBV3-2) combines with J gene TRBJ2-1, with 15 bases lining up with TRBD2. Unmatched junction bases numbered 2, after V lost 1 base and J lost 7 bases. This CDR3 is 16 amino acids long. Germline V gene data show CDR1 as LGHDT and CDR2 as YNNKEL (reference sequence). CDR3 nucleotides: TGTGCCAGCAGCCAAGGGACTAGCGGGAGGGCAAATGAGCAGTTCTTC. It is translated as CASSQGTSGRANEQFF.

The V gene is TRBV15, the J gene TRBJ2-6; TRBD2 might be the D (5 bases). The CDR3 spans 17 residues. Germline lookup yields CDR1 LNHNV and CDR2 YYDKDF (reference sequence). Trimming shortened V by 1 base and J by 0 bases, and 10 bases separated the two germline ends. The chain's CDR3 is CATSRGGLRSGANVLTF. The DNA for the CDR3 is TGTGCCACCAGCAGAGGCGGGCTCCGCTCTGGGGCCAACGTCCTGACTTTC.

The gene calls are TRBV11-3 and TRBJ2-1, with 10 bases matching TRBD2. This CDR3 spans 14 amino acids. V shed 4 bases, J shed 9 bases, and the junction held 6 bases outside the gene matches. Germline V gene lookup returns CDR1 SGHNT and CDR2 YENEEA. The CDR3: CASSWASGSGEQFF. CDR3 in DNA: TGTGCCAGCAGCTGGGCTAGCGGGAGCGGTGAGCAGTTCTTC.

The chain is built from TRBV12-3 or TRBV12-4 and TRBJ2-7, with D uncertain. The CDR3 covers 13 residues. V shed 4 bases and J shed 2 bases, with 9 bases lying between them. The CDR3 sequence is CASSSPTPYEQYF. Here the CDR3 DNA reads TGTGCCAGCAGTTCCCCCACCCCCTACGAGCAGTACTTC.

This rearrangement joins TRBV30 to TRBJ2-3; D is perhaps TRBD1 or TRBD2 (5 bases each). Trimming took 2 bases from V and 2 from J, leaving 8 bases between them. In germline, CDR1 is GTSNPN, CDR2 SVGIG (reference sequence). The CDR3 contains 13 residues. The CDR3 here is CAWSRGDTDTQYF. Here the CDR3 DNA reads TGTGCCTGGAGTAGGGGAGACACAGATACGCAGTATTTT.

In its sample, this clone was seen a few times. The V and J genes are TRBV6-5 and TRBJ2-7, with D perhaps being TRBD1 or TRBD2 (5 bases each). The germline V gene encodes CDR1 MNHEY and CDR2 SVGAGI. The V and J ends lost 7 bases and 4 bases respectively, with 11 bases between them. The CDR3 totals 12 residues. CDR3 residues: CASTGTRYEQYF. The CDR3 DNA reads as TGTGCCAGCACCGGGACCAGATACGAGCAGTACTTC.

The rearrangement links TRBV2 to TRBJ2-2; D possibly corresponds to TRBD2 (5 bases). This CDR3 has 15 amino acids. Germline V lookup: CDR1 SNHLY, CDR2 FYNNEI. The germline V and J ends were trimmed by 3 bases and 4 bases, with 12 bases remaining between them. This CDR3 reads CASSEASSSTGELFF. In DNA form, the CDR3 reads TGTGCCAGCAGTGAGGCTAGCAGTTCCACCGGGGAGCTGTTTTTT. Drawing the rest from reference TRBV2 and TRBJ2-2, the complete variable domain is EPEVTQTPSHQVTQMGQEVILRCVPISNHLYFYWYRQILGQKVEFLVSFYNNEISEKSEIFDDQFSVERPDGSNFTLKIRSTKLEDSAMYFCASSEASSSTGELFFGEGSRLTVL.

The chain links TRBV7-9 to TRBJ1-1; tentatively, D is TRBD1 (5 bases). The CDR3 is 17 residues long. Deletions cut 1 base from V and 5 bases from J, with 20 bases between. Germline V CDR1 and CDR2: SEHNR, FQNEAQ (reference sequence). This CDR3 reads CASSLGPARAVLTEAFF. The DNA for the CDR3 is TGTGCCAGCAGCTTAGGGCCAGCCAGGGCAGTATTAACTGAAGCTTTCTTT.

The chain links TRBV27 to TRBJ2-2, with unresolved D. Trimming stripped 8 bases from V and 6 bases from J, with 13 bases between. The CDR3 covers 13 residues. CDR1 MNHEY and CDR2 SMNVEV come from the germline V gene (reference sequence). The CDR3 protein is CASRFLGAGELFF. CDR3 in DNA: TGTGCCAGCCGATTCTTGGGCGCCGGGGAGCTGTTTTTT.

The chain is built from TRBV19 and TRBJ2-2, with D perhaps matching TRBD2 (6 bases). Germline V CDR1 and CDR2: LNHDA, SQIVND (reference sequence). The CDR3 contains 14 residues. The V and J ends lost 3 bases and 8 bases respectively, with 13 bases between them. CDR3 protein: CASSIGLSAGELFF. The CDR3 bases are TGTGCCAGTAGTATCGGACTATCAGCGGGGGAGCTGTTTTTT. The complete variable domain, with remaining parts taken from reference TRBV19 and TRBJ2-2, reads DGGITQSPKYLFRKEGQNVTLSCEQNLNHDAMYWYRQDPGQGLRLIYYSQIVNDFQKGDIAEGYSVSREKKESFPLTVTSAQKNPTAFYLCASSIGLSAGELFFGEGSRLTVL.